This entry lists 25 T cell receptor beta chains sequenced from one sample in a study of T-cell reconstitution after alpha-beta-depleted transplantation in children. Researchers prepared the TCRbeta library using unique molecular identifiers, the study reports. A single record per CDR3 protein comes from TCRdb applying MiXCR to the PCR reads. The sample has about 900,000 distinct CDR3 sequences, less than 30% seen once. Source: PBMCs, mostly from graft donor cells, taken 360 days after TCRalphabeta/CD19-depleted stem cell transplant. The receptors were sampled from a boy under two years old who had a stem cell transplant for SCID, so the T cells may come from the graft donor.

In its sample, this clonotype was seen a few times. The rearrangement links TRBV28 to TRBJ1-5, with D uncertain. Trimming removed 5 bases from V and 7 bases from J, with 12 bases in between. Per the germline V gene, CDR1 is MDHEN and CDR2 is SYDVKM. This CDR3 has 13 amino acids. Written as DNA, the CDR3 is TGTGCCAGCAGTCAGTTGCTCTACCAGCCCCAGCATTTT. This codes for CASSQLLYQPQHF.

Only a few counts were recorded for this clonotype. V and J are TRBV20-1 and TRBJ2-3; possibly TRBD2 for D (7 bases). V lost 6 bases, J lost 6 bases, and 13 bases lay in between. The CDR3 is 12 residues long. Germline CDR1 is DFQATT and CDR2 is SNEGSKA (reference sequence). CDR3 sequence (DNA): TGCAGTGCAAACGGGGGGCCTGATACGCAGTATTTT. It is translated as CSANGGPDTQYF.

The chain joins TRBV28 to TRBJ2-7; TRBD1 matches 7 bases. This CDR3 has 14 residues. V lost 8 bases to trimming and J lost 0 bases; unmatched junction nucleotides: 7. Germline loops: CDR1 MDHEN, CDR2 SYDVKM. CDR3 protein: CASEGAYSSYEQYF. The CDR3 coding sequence is TGTGCCAGCGAGGGGGCCTATAGCTCCTACGAGCAGTACTTC. Full variable domain (rest looked up from reference TRBV28 and TRBJ2-7): DVKVTQSSRYLVKRTGEKVFLECVQDMDHENMFWYRQDPGLGLRLIYFSYDVKMKEKGDIPEGYSVSREKKERFSLILESASTNQTSMYLCASEGAYSSYEQYFGPGTRLTVT.

The CDR3 sequence: CASSLGSGASNEQFF. CDR3 bases: TGTGCCAGCAGTTTAGGTAGCGGGGCCTCGAATGAGCAGTTCTTC. The rearrangement uses TRBV12-3 or TRBV12-4 and TRBJ2-1; the match to TRBD2 covers 8 bases. The CDR3 length is 15 residues. The V segment lost 1 base and the J segment 7 bases; nucleotides outside the gene matches: 6.

In this sample, this clonotype turned up a few times. The rearrangement joins TRBV20-1 to TRBJ2-7; D is perhaps TRBD1 (6 bases). The V end lost 6 bases, the J end lost 0 bases, and 12 bases lay between the germline ends. The CDR3 spans 13 residues. The germline V gene encodes CDR1 DFQATT and CDR2 SNEGSKA (reference sequence). CDR3 residues: CSAAQGSSYEQYF. The CDR3 nucleotides read TGCAGTGCAGCTCAGGGGTCCTCCTACGAGCAGTACTTC.

V and J are TRBV3-1 and TRBJ2-1, with TRBD2 matching over 10 bases. Germline V CDR1 and CDR2: LGHDT, YNNKEL (reference sequence). The CDR3 sequence is 16 residues long. Trimming removed 0 bases from V and 8 bases from J; junction bases left unmatched: 7. This CDR3 is CASSQDLLAGIDEQFF. The CDR3 nucleotides are TGTGCCAGCAGCCAAGACTTACTAGCGGGGATTGATGAGCAGTTCTTC.

There are a few counts of this clonotype. The genes are TRBV12-3 or TRBV12-4 and TRBJ2-2; either TRBD1 or TRBD2 may fit D (5 bases each). The V gene lost 7 bases and the J gene lost 1 base, with 13 bases spanning the gap. The CDR3 covers 15 residues. DNA of the CDR3: TGTGCCAGCACCCGGGACGGACTGAACACCGGGGAGCTGTTTTTT. The encoded protein is CASTRDGLNTGELFF.

The table lists this clonotype with many counts. The chain employs TRBV15 and TRBJ2-3, with 9 positions matching TRBD1. Trimming at V came to 3 bases and at J to 5 bases, leaving 3 bases not matched to a gene. Germline V gene lookup returns CDR1 LNHNV and CDR2 YYDKDF (reference sequence). The CDR3 is 14 amino acids. The CDR3 DNA is TGTGCCACCAGCAGGGACAGGGGTAGAGATACGCAGTATTTT. Translating gives CATSRDRGRDTQYF.

The chain employs TRBV6-5 and TRBJ2-2; TRBD1 matches 12 bases. After removal of 2 bases from V and 3 bases from J, the junction contained 4 bases not matched to a gene. Germline V gene lookup returns CDR1 MNHEY and CDR2 SVGAGI. The CDR3 length is 17 residues. The CDR3 sequence: CASSYRDRGLDTGELFF. Written as DNA, the CDR3 is TGTGCCAGCAGTTACAGGGACAGGGGGCTGGACACCGGGGAGCTGTTTTTT.

This rearrangement joins TRBV20-1 to TRBJ1-2, with 7 bases lining up with TRBD1. Germline V gene lookup returns CDR1 DFQATT and CDR2 SNEGSKA (reference sequence). CDR3 length: 16 residues. The V gene end was trimmed by 5 bases and the J gene end by 0 bases; junction bases not matched to a gene: 12. CDR3 protein: CSAPRDSGTANYGYTF. The CDR3 DNA reads TGCAGTGCTCCTAGAGACTCCGGGACAGCTAACTATGGCTACACCTTC.

This clonotype came up a few times. The chain joins TRBV4-2 to TRBJ2-2; D is unresolved. The germline V and J ends were trimmed by 1 base and 4 bases, with 7 bases remaining between them. Germline V gene sequence: CDR1 LGHNA, CDR2 YNFKEQ. The CDR3 runs to 14 residues. The CDR3 nucleotides are TGTGCCAGCAGCCAAGGGAGCATCACCGGGGAGCTGTTTTTT. Its translation: CASSQGSITGELFF.

In its sample, this clonotype was seen a few times. The CDR3 loop is CASSQQGQSYGYTF. The CDR3 DNA is TGCGCCAGCAGCCAGCAGGGACAGTCCTATGGCTACACCTTC. The chain couples TRBV5-1 to TRBJ1-2; 7 nucleotides line up with TRBD1. This CDR3 region has 14 residues. V shed 4 bases and J 4 bases; nucleotides not matched to a gene: 7. The germline V gene has CDR1 SGHRS and CDR2 YFSETQ.

The sample holds a few counts of this clonotype. V gene TRBV12-3 or TRBV12-4 combines with J gene TRBJ2-7; D is unresolved. V lost 5 bases and J 9 bases, leaving 20 bases between the germline ends. The CDR3 covers 14 residues. In DNA form, the CDR3 reads TGTGCCAGCAGTGTTGGTCCCCTGACGAACACGCAGTACTTC. The encoded protein is CASSVGPLTNTQYF.

In regard to this clonotype: One junction end does not reproduce the germline sequence, and a read error may be involved. The chain employs TRBV7-2 and TRBJ1-5, with D uncertain. Germline V CDR1 and CDR2: SGHTA, FQGNSA. The CDR3 length is 16 residues. The CDR3 protein is CVSSLETFVGYQPQHF. In DNA form, the CDR3 reads TGTGTCAGCAGCTTAGAAACTTTTGTGGGCTACCAGCCCCAGCATTTT.

This clonotype was recorded a few times. The chain links TRBV20-1 to TRBJ2-7, with D uncertain. Germline CDR1 and CDR2: DFQATT and SNEGSKA (reference sequence). The CDR3 consists of 11 residues. V lost 4 bases to trimming and J lost 3 bases, with 7 bases between them. The CDR3 DNA is TGCAGTGCTAAGACCTACTACGAGCAGTACTTC. It translates to CSAKTYYEQYF.

V and J are TRBV12-3 or TRBV12-4 and TRBJ2-1; TRBD2 agrees at 14 bases. The V segment lost 7 bases and the J segment 7 bases; nucleotides outside the gene matches: 6. The CDR3 spans 15 residues. CDR3 protein: CASIPRLAGGNEQFF. The CDR3 nucleotides are TGTGCCAGCATCCCTAGACTAGCGGGGGGGAATGAGCAGTTCTTC.

V gene TRBV3-1 combines with J gene TRBJ2-6, with D tentatively TRBD1 (6 bases). CDR1 and CDR2 from the germline V gene are LGHDT and YNNKEL (reference sequence). This CDR3 is built from 18 residues. V lost 1 base, J lost 4 bases, and 17 bases lay in between. In nucleotides, the CDR3 is TGTGCCAGCAGCCAAGGGACGGCTAGGACAGCCGGGGCCAACGTCCTGACTTTC. It is translated as CASSQGTARTAGANVLTF.

The chain couples TRBV28 to TRBJ1-4; TRBD1 matches 9 bases. The CDR3 loop spans 18 amino acids. V lost 1 base and J lost 6; bases outside the gene matches: 12. Germline V gene data show CDR1 as MDHEN and CDR2 as SYDVKM. CDR3 sequence reads: CASSLSRRDRAADEKLFF. The CDR3 bases are TGTGCCAGCAGTTTATCCCGCCGGGACAGGGCCGCGGATGAAAAACTGTTTTTT.

The chain is built from TRBV12-3 or TRBV12-4 and TRBJ2-7; D gene unclear. V was shortened by 7 bases and J by 0 bases, with 16 bases between the two germline ends. This CDR3 spans 15 amino acids. This chain's CDR3 is CASNKALLHSYEQYF. The CDR3 DNA follows: TGTGCCAGCAACAAGGCCCTCCTCCACTCCTACGAGCAGTACTTC.

Of note for this clonotype: The germline gene is not matched at one end of the junction; a read error may be the cause. The chain carries TRBV29-1 and TRBJ2-6; tentatively, D is TRBD1 (7 bases). Germline loops: CDR1 SQVTM, CDR2 ANQGSEA. The CDR3 has 16 amino acids. The CDR3 sequence is CSVRTRGAPGANVLTF. DNA of the CDR3: TGCAGCGTCAGAACCAGGGGGGCCCCTGGAGCCAACGTCCTGACTTTC.

This sequence joins TRBV6-1 and TRBJ1-2; 8 nucleotides match TRBD1. CDR3 size: 14 residues. Germline CDR1 reads MNHNS; CDR2 reads SASEGT. The V gene end was trimmed by 6 bases and the J gene end by 3 bases; junction bases not matched to a gene: 6. This CDR3 is CASSPGQAHYGYTF. In DNA, the CDR3 is TGTGCCAGCAGCCCGGGACAGGCTCACTATGGCTACACCTTC.

The chain employs TRBV20-1 and TRBJ2-5; D is possibly TRBD1 (6 bases). The V gene's germline CDR1 is DFQATT and CDR2 SNEGSKA (reference sequence). Deletions cut 0 bases from V and 5 bases from J, with 19 bases between. The CDR3 extends over 16 amino acids. The CDR3 sequence: CSARDPDRRVGETQYF. The CDR3 DNA reads as TGCAGTGCTAGAGATCCGGACAGAAGGGTAGGGGAGACCCAGTACTTC.

The gene calls are TRBV12-3 or TRBV12-4 and TRBJ2-3; maybe TRBD2 (6 bases). The CDR3 totals 14 residues. Between the trimmed V and J ends, which lost 0 bases and 6 bases, there was a span of 10 bases. This CDR3 is CASSLAQRGDTQYF. CDR3 DNA sequence: TGTGCCAGCAGTTTAGCGCAACGGGGGGATACGCAGTATTTT.

The chain joins TRBV24-1 to TRBJ2-5, with D unclear. There are 12 residues in the CDR3. The V and J ends lost 5 bases and 0 bases respectively, with 3 bases between them. Germline V lookup: CDR1 KGHDR, CDR2 SFDVKD. Written as DNA, the CDR3 is TGTGCCACCAGTGGCGACCAAGAGACCCAGTACTTC. Translating it yields CATSGDQETQYF.

This clonotype was counted between two and nine times. V usage is TRBV20-1 and J usage is TRBJ1-2; maybe TRBD1 (5 bases). V gave up 3 bases and J gave up 8 bases, with 16 bases separating them. Germline CDR1 reads DFQATT; CDR2 reads SNEGSKA (reference sequence). This CDR3 contains 13 residues. The CDR3 nucleotides read TGCAGTGCTAGCCACGGACAACCTCACGGCTACACCTTC. Translation: CSASHGQPHGYTF.